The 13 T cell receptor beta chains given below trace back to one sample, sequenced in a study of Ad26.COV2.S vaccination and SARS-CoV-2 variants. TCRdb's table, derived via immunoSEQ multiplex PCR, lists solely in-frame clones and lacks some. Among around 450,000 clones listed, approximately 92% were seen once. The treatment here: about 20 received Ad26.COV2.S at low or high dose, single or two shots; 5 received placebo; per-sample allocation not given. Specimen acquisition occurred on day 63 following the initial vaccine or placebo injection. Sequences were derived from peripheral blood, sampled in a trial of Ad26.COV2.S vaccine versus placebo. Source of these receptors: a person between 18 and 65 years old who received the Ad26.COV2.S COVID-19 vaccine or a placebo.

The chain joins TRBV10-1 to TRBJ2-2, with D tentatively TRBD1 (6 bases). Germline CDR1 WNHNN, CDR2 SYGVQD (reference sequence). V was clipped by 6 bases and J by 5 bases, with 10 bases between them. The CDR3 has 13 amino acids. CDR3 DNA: TGCGCCAGCAGACAGGGTCCGACCGGGGAGCTGTTTTTT. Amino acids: CASRQGPTGELFF.

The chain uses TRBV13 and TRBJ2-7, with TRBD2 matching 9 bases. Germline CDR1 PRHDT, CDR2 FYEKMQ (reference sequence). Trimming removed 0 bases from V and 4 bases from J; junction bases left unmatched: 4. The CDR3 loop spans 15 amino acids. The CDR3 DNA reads TGTGCCAGCAGCTTAGGGACTAGCGGCATTTACGAGCAGTACTTC. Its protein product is CASSLGTSGIYEQYF.

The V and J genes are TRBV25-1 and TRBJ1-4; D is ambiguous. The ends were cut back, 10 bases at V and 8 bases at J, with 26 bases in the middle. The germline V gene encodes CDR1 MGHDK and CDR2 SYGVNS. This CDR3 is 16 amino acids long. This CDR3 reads CATGRGGRARKEKLFF. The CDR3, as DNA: TGTGCCACCGGCCGGGGAGGGAGAGCGCGAAAAGAAAAACTGTTTTTT.

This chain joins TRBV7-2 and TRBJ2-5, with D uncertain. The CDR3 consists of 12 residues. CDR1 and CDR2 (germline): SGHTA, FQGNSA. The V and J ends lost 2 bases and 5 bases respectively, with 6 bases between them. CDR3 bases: TGTGCCAGCAGCTTACAAAGGGAGACCCAGTACTTC. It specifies CASSLQRETQYF.

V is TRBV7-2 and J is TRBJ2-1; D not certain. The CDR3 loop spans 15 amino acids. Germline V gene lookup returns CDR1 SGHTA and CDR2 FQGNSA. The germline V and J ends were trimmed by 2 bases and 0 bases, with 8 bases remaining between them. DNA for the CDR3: TGTGCCAGCAGCTTACGGACCAGCTCCTACAATGAGCAGTTCTTC. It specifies CASSLRTSSYNEQFF.

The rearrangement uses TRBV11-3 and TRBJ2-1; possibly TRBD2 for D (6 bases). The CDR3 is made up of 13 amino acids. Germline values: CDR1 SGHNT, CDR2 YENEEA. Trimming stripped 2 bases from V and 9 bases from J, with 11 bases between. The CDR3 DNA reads TGTGCCAGCAGCTTAAGTCGGCGGGGTGAGCAGTTCTTC. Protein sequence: CASSLSRRGEQFF.

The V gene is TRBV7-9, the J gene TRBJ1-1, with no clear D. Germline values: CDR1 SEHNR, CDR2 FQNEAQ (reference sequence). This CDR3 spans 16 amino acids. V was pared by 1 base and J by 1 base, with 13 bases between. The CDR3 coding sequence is TGTGCCAGCAGCTTAGGGGAGCTTACGGGGAACACTGAAGCTTTCTTT. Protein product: CASSLGELTGNTEAFF.

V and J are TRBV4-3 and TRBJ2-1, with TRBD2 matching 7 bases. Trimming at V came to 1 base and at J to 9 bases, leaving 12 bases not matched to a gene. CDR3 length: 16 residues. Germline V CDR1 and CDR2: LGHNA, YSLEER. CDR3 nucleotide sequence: TGCGCCAGCAGCCAAGTGGGGGGGATTGGGGTCGGTGAGCAGTTCTTC. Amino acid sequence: CASSQVGGIGVGEQFF.

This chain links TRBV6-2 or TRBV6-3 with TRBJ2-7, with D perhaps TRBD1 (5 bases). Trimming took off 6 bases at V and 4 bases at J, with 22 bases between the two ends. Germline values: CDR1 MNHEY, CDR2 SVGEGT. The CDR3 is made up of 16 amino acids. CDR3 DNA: TGTGCCAGCAGCCGAAGGAGTGGGGCGACCCTATACGAGCAGTACTTC. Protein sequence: CASSRRSGATLYEQYF.

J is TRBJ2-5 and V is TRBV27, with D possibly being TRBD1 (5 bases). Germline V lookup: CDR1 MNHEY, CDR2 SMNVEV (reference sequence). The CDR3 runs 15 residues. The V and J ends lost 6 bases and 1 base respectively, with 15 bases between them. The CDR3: CASRRLRQIQETQYF. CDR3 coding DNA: TGTGCCAGCAGGCGACTTCGACAGATCCAAGAGACCCAGTACTTC.

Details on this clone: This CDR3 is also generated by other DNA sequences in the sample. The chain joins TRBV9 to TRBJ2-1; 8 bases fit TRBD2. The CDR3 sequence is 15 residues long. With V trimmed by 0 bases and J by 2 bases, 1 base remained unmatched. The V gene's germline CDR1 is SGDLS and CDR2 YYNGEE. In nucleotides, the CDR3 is TGTGCCAGCAGCGTAGCGGGAGGGCCCTACAATGAGCAGTTCTTC. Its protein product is CASSVAGGPYNEQFF.

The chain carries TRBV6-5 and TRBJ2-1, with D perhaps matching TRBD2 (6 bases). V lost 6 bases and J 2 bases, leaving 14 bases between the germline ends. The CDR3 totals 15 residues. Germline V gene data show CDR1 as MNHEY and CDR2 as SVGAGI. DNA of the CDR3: TGTGCCAGCAGCGCTAGCGTTCCTGCCTACAATGAGCAGTTCTTC. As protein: CASSASVPAYNEQFF.

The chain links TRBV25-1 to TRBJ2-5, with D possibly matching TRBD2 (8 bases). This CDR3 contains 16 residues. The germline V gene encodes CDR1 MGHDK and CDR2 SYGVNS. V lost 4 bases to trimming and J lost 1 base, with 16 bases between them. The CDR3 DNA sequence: TGTGCCAGCAGTGGACGGGGGGGGACAGCCCAAGAGACCCAGTACTTC. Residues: CASSGRGGTAQETQYF.